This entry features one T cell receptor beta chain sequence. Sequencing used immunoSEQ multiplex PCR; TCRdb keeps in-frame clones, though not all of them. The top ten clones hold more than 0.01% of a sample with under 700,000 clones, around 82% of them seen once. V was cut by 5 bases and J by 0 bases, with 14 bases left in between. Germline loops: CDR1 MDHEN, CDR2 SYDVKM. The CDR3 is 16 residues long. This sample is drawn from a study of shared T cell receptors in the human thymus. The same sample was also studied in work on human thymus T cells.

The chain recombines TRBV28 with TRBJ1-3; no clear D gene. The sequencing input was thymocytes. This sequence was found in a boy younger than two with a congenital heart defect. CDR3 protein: CASSPGEESSGNTIYF. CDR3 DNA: TGTGCCAGCAGTCCCGGCGAGGAAAGCTCTGGAAACACCATATATTTT.